The present T cell receptor beta chain was sequenced within a study of shared clonotypes between healthy human individuals (dated by TCRdb to about 2020). Notes on the research overall: A few men and a couple of women, aged 18 to 49 years, made up the cohort. For each donor, CD4 naive and CD4 memory were each given three plates, CD8 naive was given two plates, and CD8 memory was given one plate. The study deeply sequenced blood TCR repertoires of about 5 healthy adults to estimate repertoire size and the extent of clonotype sharing between individuals. To increase sequencing depth and limit assay-specific biases, TCR repertoire library preparation and sequencing were carried out by different laboratories using diverse techniques. Leukapheresis yielded between about 0.9 and 9.5 billion PBMCs per donor.

Deletion took 3 bases off V and 5 bases off J, with a span of 8 bases between the germline ends. Reading from cysteine to phenylalanine, the CDR3 counts 12 amino acids. The only DNA kept is the CDR3, 36 bases in frame from the first base. Based on the germline V gene, the CDR1 and CDR2 sequences are SGDLS and YYNGEE. Notes on this clone: Its antigen is still unknown. No clone much larger than this one lies a single base away; base qualities are absent.

Using the deep immunoSEQ assay, multiplex PCR amplified TCR CDR3 regions from genomic DNA. Extracted genomic DNA from each cell subset was spread evenly across all wells of several immunoSEQ 96-well plates, with each plate serving as a replicate. For sorted subsets, roughly 200 ng of genomic DNA, equivalent to 25,000 to 35,000 T cell genomes, went into each replicate PCR. Purified libraries were measured with a Qubit 3.0 fluorometer, size-checked on a Bioanalyzer 2100, and measured again with the KAPA Library Quantification kit. Every immunoSEQ 96-well plate was sequenced on a dedicated single-read 150-cycle Illumina NextSeq 550 flow cell. On the authors' methods: Because the immunoSEQ output held only junctional sequences and lacked quality scores, the filtering could not match the filtering applied to full-length reads. Sequences were annotated with PyIR, a Python wrapper for IgBLAST v1.9, and V/J genes and CDR3 were assigned using IMGT germline references. Reads were filtered out if the reads had weak V/J assignments (E-value above 1e-6), no CDR3, stop codons, out-of-frame junctions, or ambiguous translated residues. A V3J clonotype was defined by an identical inferred V gene, J gene, and CDR3 amino acid sequence. To compute the percentage overlap between repertoires, the number of shared unique clonotypes was divided by the size of the smaller repertoire. Richness of each repertoire was evaluated using RTK rarefaction, the Chao1 estimator, and Recon v2.1 estimates of unobserved clonotypes. OLGA was used to compute generation probabilities for all TCRbeta clonotypes that the gDNA method yielded from a handful of donors. As stored in TCRdb, this immuneACCESS dataset retains in-frame rearrangements with V and J assigned. A fraction of the clones does not appear; measured against another copy, unresolved V genes explain less than half of the discrepancy, and the remainder lacks a known reason. That table furnishes V, J and clone size, whereas the DNA furnished D and trimming. This sample gives over 850,000 clones in total; approximately 78% of them show up just once. Roughly 0.65% of the sample comes from the top ten.

Donors were healthy HIV-negative adults with no recently reported acute infections or vaccinations. Only Caucasian adults living in Nashville, Tennessee, USA were represented among the donors. Magnetic negative selection was used to enrich CD4+ T cells, after which naive cells were positively selected on CD45RA and the negative fraction became the memory subset. After blood collection by leukapheresis, PBMCs were isolated using Ficoll-Histopaque density gradient centrifugation and then cryopreserved in the vapor phase of liquid nitrogen. Analytical flow cytometry was used to check the purity and quantity of every magnetically sorted T cell population. From each sorted fraction, genomic DNA was isolated and quantified by UV absorbance on a Nanodrop 2000c. Study-wide conclusions, independent of this receptor: Sampling was restricted to blood, and TCR repertoires in tissues likely differ from the TCR repertoires found in blood. Sharing across a few donors was observed for around 5% of naive CD4, over 3% of naive CD8, over 2% of memory CD4, and 0.4% of memory CD8 clonotypes. Incomplete sequencing was indicated by rarefaction of sorted-subset datasets, despite the large sequencing depth. Higher generation probabilities were observed for clonotypes shared by all four sorted-subset donors than for non-shared clonotypes. Pairwise subsampling led to the expectation that sequencing depth would affect the degree of clonotype sharing among donors. Estimated clonotype richness was generally larger for naive than for memory subsets. Because the study included only a small number of donors, the genetic and exposure-history diversity represented was limited.

The TCR was taken from a man aged 18 to 29 in good health. Some clones in this sample may be carry-over from other donors' samples. Sample: memory CD4+ T cells from PBMCs. The meaning of the sample's cell subset or site label: CD45RA-negative fraction. Recombination joined TRBV9 with TRBJ1-1, and the D gene may be TRBD1, 5 bases matching. The sequenced DNA is TGTGCCAGCAGCGCCGGGACTACTGAAGCTTTCTTT. This yields the protein CASSAGTTEAFF.